The rows below give T cell receptor beta chains drawn from one sample of a study of OX40 agonist ivuxolimab in advanced cancers. Repertoires were generated with immunoSEQ multiplex PCR, while TCRdb's copy carries only in-frame clones and drops some. The repertoire has 35,000 to 45,000 clones, approximately 85% of them found once; the top ten carry 2% to 2.5%. Sequenced material: CD4+ or CD8+ T cells sorted from blood, taken in a trial of the OX40 agonist ivuxolimab. The receptors were sampled from an adult with an advanced solid tumor such as melanoma, head and neck, liver or kidney cancer. The CDR3 runs from the conserved cysteine through the conserved F or W. The order of the fields is V gene, D gene, J gene, clone size, CDR3 protein. A D gene is named only where the DNA matches it firmly. Size tells how often a clone was seen (once, few, many) or the class of an expanded clone, and some rows leave it out.

TRBV5-6,NA,TRBJ1-1,NA,CASSFWDGTEAFF
TRBV6-6,NA,TRBJ2-7,NA,CASSYSGAYEQYF
TRBV6-1,TRBD2,TRBJ2-5,NA,CASNLIAGGTQYF
TRBV28,TRBD1,TRBJ1-5,NA,CASSLVGTGGLGNQPQHF
TRBV6-1,NA,TRBJ1-2,NA,CASSETPGTTYGYTF
TRBV19,NA,TRBJ1-5,NA,CASSMQGPHQPQHF
TRBV5-4,NA,TRBJ1-2,NA,CASSLPSTYGYTF
TRBV10-3,NA,TRBJ1-5,NA,CAIGEFEGHQPQHF
TRBV13,TRBD2,TRBJ2-7,NA,CASSPTSGGHEQYF
TRBV28,NA,TRBJ2-7,NA,CASRPDAYEQYF
TRBV6-1,NA,TRBJ2-5,once,CASSEAAAGIQETQYF
TRBV7-6,NA,TRBJ2-5,NA,CASSLWSVGETQYF
TRBV25-1,NA,TRBJ1-1,NA,CASSEWATENTEAFF
TRBV18,NA,TRBJ1-5,NA,CASSRLPTIADQPQHF
TRBV15,NA,TRBJ1-2,NA,CATSRAGGRDDYGYTF
TRBV20-1,NA,TRBJ1-1,NA,CSARLFTEAFF
TRBV5-1,TRBD1,TRBJ2-7,NA,CASSPTTGAYEQYF
TRBV7-9,NA,TRBJ1-5,NA,CASSLALSGFSNQPQHF
TRBV29-1,NA,TRBJ2-4,NA,CSVVGDLAKNIQYF
TRBV9,TRBD1,TRBJ1-1,once,CASSYRGANTEAFF
TRBV5-6,NA,TRBJ2-7,NA,CASSLAGGLAYEQYF
TRBV18,NA,TRBJ1-2,NA,CASSHGPTTSENYGYTF
TRBV5-1,NA,TRBJ1-1,NA,CASSFQGLVTEAFF
TRBV2,NA,TRBJ1-5,NA,CASKEQSNQPQHF
TRBV7-8,NA,TRBJ1-5,NA,CASSLVGVGSNQPQHF
TRBV2,NA,TRBJ2-3,few,CASSGQWTTDTQYF
TRBV4-1,TRBD1,TRBJ2-7,once,CASSQDRGTGNNF
TRBV5-6,TRBD1,TRBJ2-7,NA,CASSWEWTGDYEQYF
TRBV18,NA,TRBJ2-3,few,CASSPADTQYF
TRBV19,TRBD1,TRBJ1-2,NA,CAIKGQSYGYTF
TRBV6-1,NA,TRBJ1-1,NA,CASTRGGIEAFF
TRBV6-6,TRBD1,TRBJ1-6,NA,CASSTQDRAINSPLHF
TRBV10-2,NA,NA,NA,CASSTVYEQYF
TRBV11-2,NA,TRBJ1-4,NA,CASSLTGRTAKLFF
TRBV7-9,TRBD2,TRBJ2-4,NA,CASSRGSGRENIQYF
TRBV19,NA,TRBJ2-6,NA,CASSQGTGFGANVLTF
TRBV27,NA,TRBJ2-1,NA,CASSPVQFDTPVEQFF
TRBV30,TRBD1,TRBJ1-4,few,CAWKMARGFEKLFF
TRBV4-1,NA,TRBJ2-7,once,CASSAPRKGRYEQYF
TRBV9,TRBD2,TRBJ2-1,NA,CASSVGTAGVDIEQFF
TRBV5-1,NA,TRBJ1-1,once,CASSPTLTAKPTEAFF
TRBV29-1,TRBD2,TRBJ2-1,NA,CSDRTSGEGYNEQFF
TRBV6-5,NA,TRBJ1-1,once,CASSYDWGDTEAFF
TRBV6-1,TRBD2,TRBJ2-3,NA,CASSELAGGVTDTQYF
TRBV2,NA,TRBJ1-5,few,CASSEVVTRAGQPQHF
TRBV2,TRBD2,TRBJ2-1,NA,CASSDSGRRLYNEQFF
TRBV7-8,TRBD1,TRBJ1-5,NA,CASSPIAGGRNQPQHF
TRBV29-1,TRBD2,TRBJ2-1,NA,CSVVVGGYNEQFF
TRBV28,NA,TRBJ2-7,NA,CAGSGGAGHTYEQYF
TRBV15,NA,TRBJ2-7,NA,CATSRSQGYEQYF
TRBV9,NA,TRBJ1-2,NA,CASSITGDGYTF
TRBV18,NA,TRBJ1-3,NA,CASSPSSTLLSGNTIYF
TRBV28,TRBD2,TRBJ2-7,NA,CASTKISSGSVGYEQYF
TRBV28,TRBD1,TRBJ1-1,NA,CASRRQGTNTEAFF
TRBV11-2,NA,TRBJ2-5,NA,CASTPRAGQQETQYF
TRBV7-9,NA,TRBJ2-3,once,CASSLGGLTTDTQYF
TRBV5-1,TRBD1,TRBJ1-2,NA,CASRTGEVYGYTF
TRBV28,NA,TRBJ1-1,NA,CASSSPGRNTEAFF
TRBV13,NA,TRBJ1-2,NA,CASSTPGRIYGYTF